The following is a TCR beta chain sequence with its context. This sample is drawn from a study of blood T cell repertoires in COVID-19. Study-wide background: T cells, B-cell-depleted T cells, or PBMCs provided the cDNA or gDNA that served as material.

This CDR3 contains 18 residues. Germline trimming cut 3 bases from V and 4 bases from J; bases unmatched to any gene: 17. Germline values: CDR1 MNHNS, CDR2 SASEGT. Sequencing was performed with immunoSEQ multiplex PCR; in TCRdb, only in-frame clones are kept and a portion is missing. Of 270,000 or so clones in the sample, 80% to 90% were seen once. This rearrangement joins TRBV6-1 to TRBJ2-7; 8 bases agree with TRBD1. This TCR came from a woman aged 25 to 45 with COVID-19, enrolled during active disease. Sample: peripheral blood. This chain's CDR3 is CASSDPLRTGKFSYEQYF. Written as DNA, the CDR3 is TGTGCCAGCAGTGACCCCCTTAGGACAGGGAAGTTTTCGTACGAGCAGTACTTC.